This TCR beta chain was found in a study of blood T cell repertoires in COVID-19. J gave up 0 bases and V 5 bases, and 10 bases lay outside the gene matches. CDR3 length equals 17 residues. Per germline, CDR1 SGHRS and CDR2 YFSETQ. As handled by the study authors: Scientists estimated how many nucleated cells there were by amplifying reference gene primers. Sequenced by immunoSEQ multiplex PCR; TCRdb stores in-frame clones only, minus some. The D gene and trimming were derived from the DNA, and the V and J assignments and clone size from that table. Found here are 150,000 to 200,000 clones, 85% of them singletons; the top ten hold 3% to 4%.

The receptor was isolated from a human donor with acute or convalescent COVID-19. The donor label of this sample is uncertain. The sample comprised peripheral blood. The chain carries TRBV5-1 and TRBJ2-4, with 8 bases fitting TRBD1. The DNA of the CDR3 is TGCGCCAGCAGGCCGGGACAGGCCGATTTAGCCAAAAACATTCAGTACTTC. This translates into CASRPGQADLAKNIQYF.